Following are 20 T cell receptor beta chains from one sample sequenced in a study of identical twins. TCRdb reanalysed the 5' RACE reads using MiXCR and keeps one entry per CDR3 protein. The table includes around 960,000 distinct CDR3 sequences, 12% detected once. These data also featured in a second study, about yellow fever vaccine responses in identical twins.

Sequencing used PBMCs. The receptors were gathered from a woman younger than 30 in good health.

This clonotype has a count of ten or more. This chain links TRBV2 with TRBJ2-2; 12 nucleotides agree with TRBD2. The CDR3 extends over 13 amino acids. The junction had 3 bases not matched to a gene; V was cut back by 10 bases and J by 6 bases. Looked up from germline, CDR1 is SNHLY and CDR2 is FYNNEI. CDR3 in DNA: TGTGCCAACCGACTAGCGGGAGCCGGGGAGCTGTTTTTT. Amino acid sequence: CANRLAGAGELFF. Variable domain in full (rest from reference TRBV2 and TRBJ2-2): EPEVTQTPSHQVTQMGQEVILRCVPISNHLYFYWYRQILGQKVEFLVSFYNNEISEKSEIFDDQFSVERPDGSNFTLKIRSTKLEDSAMYFCANRLAGAGELFFGEGSRLTVL.

In its sample, this clonotype was seen a few times. The chain combines TRBV5-1 with TRBJ2-1; 7 nucleotides line up with TRBD1. The CDR3 is 14 amino acids. V lost 0 bases, J lost 6 bases, and 3 bases stayed unmatched. CDR1 is SGHRS, CDR2 YFSETQ, per germline. This chain's CDR3 is CASSLATGSNEQFF. The CDR3 nucleotides are TGCGCCAGCAGCTTGGCGACAGGGTCCAATGAGCAGTTCTTC.

This clonotype was recorded many times. The V gene is TRBV28, the J gene TRBJ1-6; D remains unclear. The germline V gene encodes CDR1 MDHEN and CDR2 SYDVKM. Trimming removed 2 bases from V and 0 bases from J, with 11 bases in between. This CDR3 comprises 17 residues. The CDR3 spells CASSLGTSSSYNSPLHF. The CDR3 DNA reads as TGTGCCAGCAGTTTAGGCACTTCGAGCTCCTATAATTCACCCCTCCACTTT.

This clonotype was found a few times. The CDR3 loop is CASSSSGLAGVKTQYF. As DNA, the CDR3 is TGTGCCAGTAGTTCCTCGGGACTAGCGGGGGTGAAGACCCAGTACTTC. The chain recombines TRBV19 with TRBJ2-5; 14 bases match TRBD2. Germline V gene data show CDR1 as LNHDA and CDR2 as SQIVND (reference sequence). Unmatched junction bases numbered 8, after V lost 5 bases and J lost 6 bases. This CDR3 has 16 residues.

V gene TRBV15 combines with J gene TRBJ2-1; D not resolved. V lost 5 bases and J 5 bases, leaving 10 bases between the germline ends. Per germline, CDR1 LNHNV and CDR2 YYDKDF (reference sequence). The CDR3 consists of 13 residues. CDR3 in amino acids: CATSPRPNNEQFF. CDR3 DNA: TGTGCCACCAGCCCGCGGCCGAACAATGAGCAGTTCTTC.

This clonotype has at least ten counts. The chain combines TRBV10-3 with TRBJ2-7; TRBD1 agrees at 8 bases. The CDR3 covers 15 residues. Trimming cost V 2 bases and J 0 bases; bases outside gene matches: 3. CDR1 is ENHRY, CDR2 SYGVKD, per germline. This CDR3 reads CAISETGGNSYEQYF. The CDR3 DNA sequence: TGTGCCATCAGTGAGACAGGGGGGAACTCCTACGAGCAGTACTTC.

The rearrangement joins TRBV4-1 to TRBJ2-1; D gene unclear. The J call is uncertain, as TRBJ2-7 better fits the DNA end. The V gene's germline CDR1 is MGHRA and CDR2 YSYEKL. The CDR3 has 16 residues. Written as DNA, the CDR3 is TGCGCCAGCAGCCAAGATCGGGCACTCTTGTACAATGAGCAGTACTTC. It codes for CASSQDRALLYNEQYF.

This clonotype occurred many times. The chain has TRBV5-1 and TRBJ2-3, with TRBD2 matching 7 bases. The CDR3 length is 15 residues. CDR1 SGHRS and CDR2 YFSETQ come from the germline V gene. V dropped 0 bases and J dropped 4; count of bases not matched to a gene: 5. DNA of the CDR3: TGCGCCAGCAGCTTGGATGGCGGGGGTTCAGATACGCAGTATTTT. Amino acids: CASSLDGGGSDTQYF.

The V gene is TRBV24-1, the J gene TRBJ2-2; D unresolved. Germline-derived CDR1 and CDR2 are KGHDR and SFDVKD. CDR3 length: 16 residues. The V gene lost 5 bases and the J gene lost 1 base, with 13 bases spanning the gap. This CDR3 is CATSVKAVQNTGELFF. The CDR3 DNA sequence: TGTGCCACCAGTGTTAAGGCAGTCCAGAACACCGGGGAGCTGTTTTTT.

This chain links TRBV12-3 or TRBV12-4 with TRBJ2-7, with 9 bases identical to TRBD1. The V and J ends lost 3 bases and 5 bases, in that order; junction bases with no gene match: 11. The CDR3 is made up of 16 amino acids. The CDR3 protein is CASSFGFGTGINEQYF. The CDR3, as DNA: TGTGCCAGCAGTTTTGGGTTCGGGACAGGGATCAACGAGCAGTACTTC.

This clonotype came up a few times. J is TRBJ2-1 and V is TRBV20-1, with 11 bases matching TRBD2. This CDR3 has 16 amino acids. V trimming: 0 bases; J trimming: 3 bases; junction bases outside the gene matches: 4. The V gene's germline CDR1 is DFQATT and CDR2 SNEGSKA (reference sequence). The CDR3 sequence: CSARDPSGGNYNEQFF. DNA for the CDR3: TGCAGTGCTAGAGATCCTAGCGGGGGGAACTACAATGAGCAGTTCTTC.

The table lists this clonotype with a few counts. The CDR3 protein is CASSTPRTSGTGTDTQYF. The CDR3 region has the DNA TGCGCCAGCAGCACACCGCGGACTAGCGGGACTGGCACAGATACGCAGTATTTT. This chain uses TRBV5-1 with TRBJ2-3; 12 nucleotides agree with TRBD2. This CDR3 comprises 18 residues. The ends lost 4 bases at V and 1 base at J; junction bases unmatched: 10. Germline assignment: CDR1 SGHRS and CDR2 YFSETQ.

This clonotype has just a few counts. This chain joins TRBV29-1 and TRBJ2-1; 8 bases are a match to TRBD2. The J segment lost 6 bases and the V segment lost 7 bases, leaving 14 bases of the junction unmatched. Germline V gene lookup returns CDR1 SQVTM and CDR2 ANQGSEA. There are 15 residues in the CDR3. This chain's CDR3 is CSGGASGPPRNEQFF. The CDR3 DNA is TGCAGCGGTGGGGCTAGCGGGCCGCCCCGCAATGAGCAGTTCTTC.

The gene calls are TRBV3-2 and TRBJ2-2. TRBV3-2 is a pseudogene locus. CDR3 length: 17 residues. CDR3 loop: CATSQGGVYLHTGELFF. Here the CDR3 DNA reads TGTGCCACCAGCCAAGGAGGAGTTTACTTACACACCGGGGAGCTGTTTTTT.

The chain joins TRBV11-2 to TRBJ2-1; 8 positions agree with TRBD2. With 5 bases clipped from V and 3 bases from J, the junction kept 21 bases outside the gene matches. This CDR3 region has 20 residues. CDR1 SGHAT and CDR2 FQNNGV come from the germline V gene. The chain's CDR3 is CASSTVQGLLTSGYYNEQFF. The DNA for the CDR3 is TGTGCCAGCAGCACAGTCCAGGGCCTTCTTACTAGCGGATACTACAATGAGCAGTTCTTC.

For this clonotype: A single base separates this from a much larger clone, so it may be a read error. The chain recombines TRBV12-3 or TRBV12-4 with TRBJ2-1; TRBD2 agrees at 8 bases. The CDR3 runs 17 residues. Germline trimming cut 5 bases from V and 1 base from J; bases unmatched to any gene: 10. The CDR3 DNA follows: TGTGCCAGCAGTCTTTTTCTTAGCGGGAAGTCCTACAATGAGCAGTTCTTC. Translated, it gives CASSLFLSGKSYNEQFF.

The CDR3 is CASSVGTGTAEAFF. The CDR3 bases are TGTGCCAGCAGCGTAGGGACAGGGACGGCTGAAGCTTTCTTT. The chain recombines TRBV9 with TRBJ1-1, with 8 bases that match TRBD1. CDR1 is SGDLS, CDR2 YYNGEE, per germline. The CDR3 is made up of 14 amino acids. Trimming at V came to 0 bases and at J to 6 bases, leaving 4 bases not matched to a gene.

J is TRBJ2-1 and V is TRBV7-9; maybe TRBD1 (6 bases). This CDR3 is built from 15 residues. Germline values: CDR1 SEHNR, CDR2 FQNEAQ (reference sequence). V lost 5 bases, J lost 2 bases, and 13 bases lay in between. The CDR3 reads CASSNTGTPYNEQFF. The CDR3 nucleotides are TGTGCCAGCAGCAATACCGGGACACCCTACAATGAGCAGTTCTTC.

The rearrangement uses TRBV6-2 or TRBV6-3 and TRBJ1-1; D unclear. The CDR3 is 16 residues long. The germline CDR1 and CDR2 sequences are MNHEY and SVGEGT. V lost 1 base, J lost 3 bases, and 15 bases lay in between. The CDR3 reads CASSYYPGLGDTEAFF. The CDR3, as DNA: TGTGCCAGCAGTTACTATCCGGGCCTCGGCGACACTGAAGCTTTCTTT.

This clonotype was detected a few times. This chain links TRBV20-1 with TRBJ2-3; weak D call: TRBD2 (5 bases). The CDR3 covers 13 residues. Germline V gene sequence: CDR1 DFQATT, CDR2 SNEGSKA (reference sequence). The ends were cut back, 8 bases at V and 2 bases at J, with 14 bases in the middle. CDR3 loop: CSSPAEITDTQYF. CDR3 DNA sequence: TGCAGTTCCCCAGCGGAGATCACAGATACGCAGTATTTT.